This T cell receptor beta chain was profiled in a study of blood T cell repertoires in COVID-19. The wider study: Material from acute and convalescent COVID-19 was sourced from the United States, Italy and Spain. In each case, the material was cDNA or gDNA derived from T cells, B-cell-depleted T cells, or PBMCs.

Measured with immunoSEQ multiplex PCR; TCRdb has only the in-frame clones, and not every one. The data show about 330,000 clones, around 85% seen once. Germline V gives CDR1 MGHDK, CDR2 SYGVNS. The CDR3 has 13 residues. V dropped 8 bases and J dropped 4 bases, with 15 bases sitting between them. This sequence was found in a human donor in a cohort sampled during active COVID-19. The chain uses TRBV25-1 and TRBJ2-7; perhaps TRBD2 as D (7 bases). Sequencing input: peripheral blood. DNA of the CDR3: TGTGCCAGCCGAGGGAGGGGGACTTACGAGCAGTACTTC. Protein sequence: CASRGRGTYEQYF.